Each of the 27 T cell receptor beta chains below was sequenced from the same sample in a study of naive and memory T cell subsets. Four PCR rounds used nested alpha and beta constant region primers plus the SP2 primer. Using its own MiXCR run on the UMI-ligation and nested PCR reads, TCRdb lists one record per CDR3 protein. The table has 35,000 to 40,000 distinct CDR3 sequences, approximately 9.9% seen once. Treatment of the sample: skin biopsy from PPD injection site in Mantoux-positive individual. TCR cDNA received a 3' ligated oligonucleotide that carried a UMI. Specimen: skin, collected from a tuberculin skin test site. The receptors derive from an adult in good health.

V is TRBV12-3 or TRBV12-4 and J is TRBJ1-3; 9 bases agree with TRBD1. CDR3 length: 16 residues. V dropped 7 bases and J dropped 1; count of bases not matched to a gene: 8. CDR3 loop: CASTGDRAVSGNTIYF. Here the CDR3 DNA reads TGTGCCAGCACCGGGGACAGGGCCGTTTCTGGAAACACCATATATTTT.

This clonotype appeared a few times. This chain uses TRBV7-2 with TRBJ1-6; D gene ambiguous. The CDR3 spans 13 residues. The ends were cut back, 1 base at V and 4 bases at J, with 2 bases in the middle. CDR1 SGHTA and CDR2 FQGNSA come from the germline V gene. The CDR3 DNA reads TGTGCCAGCAGCTTAGAGTATAATTCACCCCTCCACTTT. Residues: CASSLEYNSPLHF.

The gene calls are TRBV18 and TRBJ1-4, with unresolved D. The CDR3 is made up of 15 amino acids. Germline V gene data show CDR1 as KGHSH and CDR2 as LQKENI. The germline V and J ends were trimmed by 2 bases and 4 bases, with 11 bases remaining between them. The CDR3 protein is CASSPEWADNEKLFF. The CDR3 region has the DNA TGTGCCAGCTCACCAGAATGGGCAGATAATGAAAAACTGTTTTTT.

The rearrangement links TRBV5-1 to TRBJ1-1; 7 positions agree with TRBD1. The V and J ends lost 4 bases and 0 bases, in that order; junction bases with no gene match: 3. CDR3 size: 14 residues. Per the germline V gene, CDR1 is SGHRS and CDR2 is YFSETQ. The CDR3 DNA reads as TGCGCCAGCAGCGCCGACAGGGTGAACACTGAAGCTTTCTTT. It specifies CASSADRVNTEAFF.

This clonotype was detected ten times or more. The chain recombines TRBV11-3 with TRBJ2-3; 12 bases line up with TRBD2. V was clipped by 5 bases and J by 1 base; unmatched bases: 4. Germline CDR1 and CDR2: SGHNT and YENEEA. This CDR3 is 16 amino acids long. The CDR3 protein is CASSTRTSGGTDTQYF. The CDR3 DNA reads TGTGCCAGCAGCACCCGGACTAGCGGGGGCACAGATACGCAGTATTTT. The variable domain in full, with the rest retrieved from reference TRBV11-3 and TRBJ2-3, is EAGVVQSPRYKIIEKKQPVAFWCNPISGHNTLYWYLQNLGQGPELLIRYENEEAVDDSQLPKDRFSAERLKGVDSTLKIQPAELGDSAVYLCASSTRTSGGTDTQYFGPGTRLTVL.

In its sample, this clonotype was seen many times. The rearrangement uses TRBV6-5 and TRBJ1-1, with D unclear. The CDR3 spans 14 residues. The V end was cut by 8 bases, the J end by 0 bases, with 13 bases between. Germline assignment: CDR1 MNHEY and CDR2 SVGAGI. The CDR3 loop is CASRKSGMNTEAFF. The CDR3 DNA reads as TGTGCCAGCCGGAAGTCGGGGATGAACACTGAAGCTTTCTTT.

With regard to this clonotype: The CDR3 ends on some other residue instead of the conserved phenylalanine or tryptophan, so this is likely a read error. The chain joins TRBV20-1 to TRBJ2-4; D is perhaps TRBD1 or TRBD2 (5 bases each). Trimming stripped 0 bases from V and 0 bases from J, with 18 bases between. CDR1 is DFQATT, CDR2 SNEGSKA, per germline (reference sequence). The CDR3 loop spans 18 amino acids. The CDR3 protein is CSARDRGAAAGAKNIQYL. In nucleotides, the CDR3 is TGCAGTGCTAGAGATCGTGGGGCAGCCGCGGGAGCCAAAAACATTCAGTACTTA.

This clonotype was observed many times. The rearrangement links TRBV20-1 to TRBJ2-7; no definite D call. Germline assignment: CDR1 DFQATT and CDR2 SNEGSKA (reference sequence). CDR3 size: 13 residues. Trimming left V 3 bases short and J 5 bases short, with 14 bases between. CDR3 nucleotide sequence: TGCAGTGCTAGTCCCGGATCCGGCAACGAGCAGTACTTC. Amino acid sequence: CSASPGSGNEQYF.

CDR3 sequence: CSAGIPDRVESEAFF. CDR3 sequence (DNA): TGCAGTGCTGGAATACCGGACAGGGTGGAATCTGAAGCTTTCTTT. The genes are TRBV20-1 and TRBJ1-1; TRBD1 matches at 8 bases. Germline loops: CDR1 DFQATT, CDR2 SNEGSKA (reference sequence). The CDR3 contains 15 residues. The V gene end was trimmed by 5 bases and the J gene end by 6 bases; junction bases not matched to a gene: 14.

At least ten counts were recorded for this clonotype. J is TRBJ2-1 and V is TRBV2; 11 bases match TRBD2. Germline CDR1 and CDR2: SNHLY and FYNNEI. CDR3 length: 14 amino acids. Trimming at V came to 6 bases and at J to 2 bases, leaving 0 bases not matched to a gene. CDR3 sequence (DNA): TGTGCCAGCAGGACTAGCGGGACCTACAATGAGCAGTTCTTC. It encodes CASRTSGTYNEQFF.

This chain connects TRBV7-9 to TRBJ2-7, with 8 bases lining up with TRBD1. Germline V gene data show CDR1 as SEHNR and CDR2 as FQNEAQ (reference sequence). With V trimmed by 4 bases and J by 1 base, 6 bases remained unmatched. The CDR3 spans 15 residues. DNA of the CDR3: TGTGCCAGCAGCTCAGACAGGGGACCTTCCTACGAGCAGTACTTC. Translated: CASSSDRGPSYEQYF.

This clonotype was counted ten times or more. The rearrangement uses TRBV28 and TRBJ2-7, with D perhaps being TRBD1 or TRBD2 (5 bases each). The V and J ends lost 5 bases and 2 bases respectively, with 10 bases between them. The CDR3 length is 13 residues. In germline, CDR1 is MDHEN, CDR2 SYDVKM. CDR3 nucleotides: TGTGCCAGCAGTGGGGGTTATACCTACGAGCAGTACTTC. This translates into CASSGGYTYEQYF.

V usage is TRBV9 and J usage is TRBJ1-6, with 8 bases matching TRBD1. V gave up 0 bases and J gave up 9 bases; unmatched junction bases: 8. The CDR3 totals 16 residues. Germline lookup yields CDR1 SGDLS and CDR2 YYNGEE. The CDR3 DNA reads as TGTGCCAGCAGCGTAGACGGGCCAGGGGGCACTTCACCCCTCCACTTT. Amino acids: CASSVDGPGGTSPLHF.

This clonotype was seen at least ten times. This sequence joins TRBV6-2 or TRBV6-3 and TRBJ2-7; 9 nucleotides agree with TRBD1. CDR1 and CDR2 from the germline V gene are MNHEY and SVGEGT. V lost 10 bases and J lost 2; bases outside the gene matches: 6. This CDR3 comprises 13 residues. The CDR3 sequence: CAIRDRETYEQYF. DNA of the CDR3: TGTGCCATCCGGGACAGGGAAACCTACGAGCAGTACTTC.

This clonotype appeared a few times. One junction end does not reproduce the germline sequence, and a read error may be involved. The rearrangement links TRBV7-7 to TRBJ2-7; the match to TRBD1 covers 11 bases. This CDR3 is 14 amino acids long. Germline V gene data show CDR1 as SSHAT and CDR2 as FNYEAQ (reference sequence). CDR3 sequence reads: CASSPGQGANEQYF. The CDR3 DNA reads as TGTGCTAGCAGCCCTGGACAGGGGGCGAACGAGCAGTACTTC.

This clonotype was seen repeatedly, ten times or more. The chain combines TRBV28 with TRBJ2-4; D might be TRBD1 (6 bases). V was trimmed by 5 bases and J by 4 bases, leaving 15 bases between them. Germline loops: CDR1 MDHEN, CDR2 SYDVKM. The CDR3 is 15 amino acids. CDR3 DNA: TGTGCCAGCAGTCCTCACAGGGCTACGAAAAACATTCAGTACTTC. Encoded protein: CASSPHRATKNIQYF.

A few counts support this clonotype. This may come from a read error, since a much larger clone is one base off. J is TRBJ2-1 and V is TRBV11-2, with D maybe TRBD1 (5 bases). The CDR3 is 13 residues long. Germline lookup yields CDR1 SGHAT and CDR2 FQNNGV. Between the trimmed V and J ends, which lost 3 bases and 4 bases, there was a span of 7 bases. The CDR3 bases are TGTGCCAGCAGCTTTCAGGGTTACAATGAGCAGTTCTTC. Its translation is CASSFQGYNEQFF.

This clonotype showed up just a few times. The CDR3 sequence is CASSQDYGRAPYNEQFF. CDR3 nucleotides: TGTGCCAGCAGCCAAGATTACGGGAGGGCCCCCTACAATGAGCAGTTCTTC. J is TRBJ2-1 and V is TRBV4-2, with 8 nucleotides matching TRBD2. CDR3 length: 17 amino acids. Germline lookup yields CDR1 LGHNA and CDR2 YNFKEQ. The junction had 6 bases not matched to a gene; V was cut back by 0 bases and J by 2 bases.

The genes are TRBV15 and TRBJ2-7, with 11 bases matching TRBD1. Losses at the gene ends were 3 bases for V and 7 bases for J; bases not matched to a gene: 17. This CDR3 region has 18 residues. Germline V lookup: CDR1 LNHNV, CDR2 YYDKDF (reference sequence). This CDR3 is CATSSLRGTGGRRGEQYF. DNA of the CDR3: TGTGCCACCAGCAGTTTACGAGGGACAGGGGGACGACGGGGGGAGCAGTACTTC.

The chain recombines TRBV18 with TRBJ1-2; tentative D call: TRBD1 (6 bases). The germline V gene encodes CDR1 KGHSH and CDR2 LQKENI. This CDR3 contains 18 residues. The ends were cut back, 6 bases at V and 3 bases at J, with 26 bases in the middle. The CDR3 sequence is CASSGRPGGGVQDYGYTF. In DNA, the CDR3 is TGTGCCAGCTCGGGGAGACCCGGGGGCGGAGTACAGGACTATGGCTACACCTTC.

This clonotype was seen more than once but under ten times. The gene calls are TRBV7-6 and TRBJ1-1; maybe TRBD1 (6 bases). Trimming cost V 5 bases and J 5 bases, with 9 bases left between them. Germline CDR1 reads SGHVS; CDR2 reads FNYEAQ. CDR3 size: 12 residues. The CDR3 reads CASSARGTEAFF. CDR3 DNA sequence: TGTGCCAGCAGCGCCAGGGGAACTGAAGCTTTCTTT.

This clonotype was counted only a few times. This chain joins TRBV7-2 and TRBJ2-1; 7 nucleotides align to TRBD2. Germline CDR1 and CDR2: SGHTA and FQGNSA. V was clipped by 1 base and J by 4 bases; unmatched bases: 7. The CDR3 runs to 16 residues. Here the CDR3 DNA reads TGTGCCAGCAGCTTAGTTGCGGGAGTCCTATACAATGAGCAGTTCTTC. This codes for CASSLVAGVLYNEQFF.

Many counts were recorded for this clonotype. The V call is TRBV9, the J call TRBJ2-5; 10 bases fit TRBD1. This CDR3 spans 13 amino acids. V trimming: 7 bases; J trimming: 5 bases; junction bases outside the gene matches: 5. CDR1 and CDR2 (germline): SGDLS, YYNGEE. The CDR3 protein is CASGTGAFETQYF. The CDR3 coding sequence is TGTGCCAGCGGGACAGGGGCTTTTGAGACCCAGTACTTC.

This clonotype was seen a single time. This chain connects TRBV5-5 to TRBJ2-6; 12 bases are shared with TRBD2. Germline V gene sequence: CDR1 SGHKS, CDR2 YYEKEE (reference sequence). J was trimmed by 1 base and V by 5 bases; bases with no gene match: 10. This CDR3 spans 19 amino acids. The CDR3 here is CASSQIKLAGGSGANVLTF. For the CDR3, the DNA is TGTGCCAGCAGTCAGATTAAACTAGCGGGAGGTTCTGGGGCCAACGTCCTGACTTTC.

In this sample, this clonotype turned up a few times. DNA of the CDR3: TGTGCCAGCAGTTCCTTAGCGGGAAGGGGAGAGACCCAGTACTTC. It codes for CASSSLAGRGETQYF. V is TRBV28 and J is TRBJ2-5; TRBD2 matches at 8 bases. V lost 4 bases to trimming and J lost 4 bases; unmatched junction nucleotides: 8. The germline CDR1 and CDR2 sequences are MDHEN and SYDVKM. CDR3 length: 15 residues.

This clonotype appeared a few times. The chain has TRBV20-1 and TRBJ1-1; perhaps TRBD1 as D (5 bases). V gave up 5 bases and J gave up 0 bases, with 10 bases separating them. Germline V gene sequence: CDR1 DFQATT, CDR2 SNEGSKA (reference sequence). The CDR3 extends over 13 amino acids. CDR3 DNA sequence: TGCAGTGCTGGACGCAGGGTGAACACTGAAGCTTTCTTT. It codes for CSAGRRVNTEAFF.

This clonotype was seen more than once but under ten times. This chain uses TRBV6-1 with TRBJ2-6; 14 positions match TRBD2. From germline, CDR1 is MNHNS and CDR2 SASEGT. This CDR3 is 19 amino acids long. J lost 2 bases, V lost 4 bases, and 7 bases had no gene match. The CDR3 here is CASSAGLAGDIAGANVLTF. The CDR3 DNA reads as TGTGCCAGCAGTGCGGGACTAGCGGGAGATATCGCTGGGGCCAACGTCCTGACTTTC.